The 19 T cell receptor beta chains listed next were all sequenced from one sample in a study of cytomegalovirus exposure and HLA in healthy donors (dated by TCRdb to about 2017). Receptor libraries were prepared by the immunoSEQ multiplex PCR assay. For the multiplex PCR, a mixture combining 60 forward primers for TCR Vbeta segments and 13 reverse primers for TCR Jbeta segments was used. Held by TCRdb, this immuneACCESS table contains in-frame sequences only and omits some clones. Under half of the omission traces to an unresolved V gene where checked; the cause of the rest is unknown. The sample table records around 40,000 clones. In total, the top ten clones hold 5.9% of the sample. The sequenced material came from PBMCs. All receptors come from a human donor in good health.

The V gene is TRBV30, the J gene TRBJ1-5; 8 bases fit TRBD1. The CDR3 contains 15 residues. CDR1 is GTSNPN and CDR2 is SVGIG in the germline V gene (reference sequence). After removal of 0 bases from V and 3 bases from J, the junction contained 4 bases not matched to a gene. CDR3 DNA sequence: TGTGCCTGGAGTGTCAACAGGGGGATCAATCAGCCCCAGCATTTT. It encodes CAWSVNRGINQPQHF.

V is TRBV7-2 and J is TRBJ1-6; a weak D match, TRBD1 (6 bases). V was trimmed by 5 bases and J by 8 bases, leaving 10 bases between them. The CDR3 is 13 residues long. The germline V gene encodes CDR1 SGHTA and CDR2 FQGNSA. The CDR3 DNA reads TGTGCCAGCAGCGGACAGACAGATTCACCCCTCCACTTT. Translating gives CASSGQTDSPLHF. The complete variable domain, with remaining parts taken from reference TRBV7-2 and TRBJ1-6, reads GAGVSQSPSNKVTEKGKDVELRCDPISGHTALYWYRQSLGQGLEFLIYFQGNSAPDKSGLPSDRFSAERTGGSVSTLTIQRTQQEDSAVYLCASSGQTDSPLHFGNGTRLTVT.

The genes are TRBV28 and TRBJ1-6; no reliable D call. With 1 base removed from V and 4 bases from J, the gap between germline ends came to 5 bases. Germline V CDR1 and CDR2: MDHEN, SYDVKM. The CDR3 consists of 14 residues. CDR3 in DNA: TGTGCCAGCAGTTTATTTCAGTATAATTCACCCCTCCACTTT. Its translation: CASSLFQYNSPLHF. The full variable domain, with the rest looked up from reference TRBV28 and TRBJ1-6, is DVKVTQSSRYLVKRTGEKVFLECVQDMDHENMFWYRQDPGLGLRLIYFSYDVKMKEKGDIPEGYSVSREKKERFSLILESASTNQTSMYLCASSLFQYNSPLHFGNGTRLTVT.

The rearrangement links TRBV7-3 to TRBJ1-6; weak D call: TRBD1 (6 bases). V shed 2 bases and J shed 10 bases, with 15 bases lying between them. This CDR3 has 15 residues. Per the germline V gene, CDR1 is SGHTA and CDR2 is FQGTGA. This CDR3 reads CASSLDRGIGSPLHF. The CDR3 nucleotides are TGTGCCAGCAGCTTAGATAGGGGGATCGGGTCACCCCTCCACTTT.

The V and J genes are TRBV15 and TRBJ1-5, with D perhaps TRBD1 (5 bases). V shed 1 base and J shed 3 bases, with 10 bases lying between them. Germline assignment: CDR1 LNHNV and CDR2 YYDKDF (reference sequence). This CDR3 comprises 15 residues. In nucleotides, the CDR3 is TGTGCCACCAGCAGAGCGCAGGGTACCAATCAGCCCCAGCATTTT. Translation: CATSRAQGTNQPQHF.

About this clone itself: This specimen includes other DNA sequences encoding the same CDR3. The chain recombines TRBV18 with TRBJ2-5; a possible D gene is TRBD2 (5 bases). Trimming pared 3 bases from V and 3 bases from J, leaving 11 bases between. Germline CDR1 reads KGHSH; CDR2 reads LQKENI. CDR3 length: 14 residues. CDR3 loop: CASSPSPGEETQYF. The DNA of the CDR3 is TGTGCCAGCTCACCCTCCCCCGGGGAAGAGACCCAGTACTTC. Drawing the rest from reference TRBV18 and TRBJ2-5, the complete variable domain is NAGVMQNPRHLVRRRGQEARLRCSPMKGHSHVYWYRQLPEEGLKFMVYLQKENIIDESGMPKERFSAEFPKEGPSILRIQQVVRGDSAAYFCASSPSPGEETQYFGPGTRLLVL.

DNA of the CDR3: TGTGCCAGCAGTTTACGACTAGCGGGGGGCCAAGAGACCCAGTACTTC. Amino acid sequence: CASSLRLAGGQETQYF. The rearrangement joins TRBV6-5 to TRBJ2-5, with 13 nucleotides matching TRBD2. This CDR3 contains 16 residues. The V gene end was trimmed by 4 bases and the J gene end by 1 base; junction bases not matched to a gene: 3. The germline V gene has CDR1 MNHEY and CDR2 SVGAGI.

The chain combines TRBV30 with TRBJ2-3; TRBD1 might be the D (5 bases). Germline CDR1 and CDR2: GTSNPN and SVGIG (reference sequence). The length of the CDR3 is 15 residues. Trimming stripped 5 bases from V and 4 bases from J, with 19 bases between. The DNA for the CDR3 is TGTGCCTGGCGAAGGGCCCAGGGTGCCGCAGATACGCAGTATTTT. It codes for CAWRRAQGAADTQYF.

This CDR3 is CASSQGLPGQGEAFF. The CDR3 coding sequence is TGTGCCAGCAGCCAAGGACTTCCGGGACAGGGTGAAGCTTTCTTT. The genes are TRBV4-2 and TRBJ1-1; 9 nucleotides agree with TRBD1. The length of the CDR3 is 15 residues. The germline V gene has CDR1 LGHNA and CDR2 YNFKEQ. After removal of 1 base from V and 7 bases from J, the junction contained 7 bases not matched to a gene.

The genes are TRBV7-9 and TRBJ1-2, with D maybe TRBD1 (5 bases). The CDR3 is 14 residues long. Trimming pared 2 bases from V and 4 bases from J, leaving 11 bases between. Germline CDR1 and CDR2: SEHNR and FQNEAQ (reference sequence). The CDR3 DNA reads as TGTGCCAGCAGCTTACTGGCAGGGATCTATGGCTACACCTTC. Translation: CASSLLAGIYGYTF.

The chain combines TRBV19 with TRBJ1-1, with D uncertain. Germline V gene sequence: CDR1 LNHDA, CDR2 SQIVND (reference sequence). Trimming took 5 bases from V and 1 from J, leaving 8 bases between them. The CDR3 length is 13 residues. In DNA, the CDR3 is TGTGCCAGTAGTCCAATTTCGAACACTGAAGCTTTCTTT. It is translated as CASSPISNTEAFF.

The chain has TRBV5-6 and TRBJ2-1; no reliable D call. The V end lost 4 bases, the J end lost 1 base, and 6 bases lay between the germline ends. This CDR3 has 13 amino acids. Germline V CDR1 and CDR2: SGHDT, YYEEEE. The CDR3 DNA reads TGTGCCAGCAGCGTCGGGTCCTACAATGAGCAGTTCTTC. Its protein product is CASSVGSYNEQFF.

The chain employs TRBV7-9 and TRBJ2-7, with TRBD2 as a possible D gene (5 bases). This CDR3 spans 14 amino acids. Germline assignment: CDR1 SEHNR and CDR2 FQNEAQ (reference sequence). V gave up 0 bases and J gave up 5 bases, with 11 bases separating them. Written as DNA, the CDR3 is TGTGCCAGCAGCTTAGCGCCGGGGTTCAACGAGCAGTACTTC. It yields the protein CASSLAPGFNEQYF.

The V call is TRBV9, the J call TRBJ2-2, with 16 positions matching TRBD2. This CDR3 contains 18 residues. CDR1 and CDR2 from the germline V gene are SGDLS and YYNGEE. V shed 4 bases, J shed 6 bases, and the junction held 9 bases outside the gene matches. This CDR3 is CASSPNSGLAGGPGELFF. CDR3 coding DNA: TGTGCCAGCAGCCCTAACTCGGGACTAGCGGGGGGGCCCGGGGAGCTGTTTTTT.

The chain couples TRBV11-2 to TRBJ1-1, with D possibly matching TRBD1 (5 bases). V gave up 5 bases and J gave up 8 bases, with 21 bases separating them. The CDR3 covers 15 residues. Germline assignment: CDR1 SGHAT and CDR2 FQNNGV. This chain's CDR3 is CASSLQLAGGGEAFF. In DNA form, the CDR3 reads TGTGCCAGCAGCCTACAGCTCGCCGGGGGTGGAGAAGCTTTCTTT.

The rearrangement links TRBV19 to TRBJ1-5, with D tentatively TRBD1 (5 bases). The germline V gene encodes CDR1 LNHDA and CDR2 SQIVND (reference sequence). With 5 bases removed from V and 2 bases from J, the gap between germline ends came to 13 bases. The CDR3 sequence is 15 residues long. The CDR3 sequence: CASSVNQGRNQPQHF. CDR3 coding DNA: TGTGCCAGTAGTGTGAATCAGGGTCGCAATCAGCCCCAGCATTTT.

The gene calls are TRBV25-1 and TRBJ1-4, with D possibly TRBD1 on 6 matching bases. V lost 3 bases and J 5 bases, leaving 13 bases between the germline ends. There are 15 residues in the CDR3. CDR1 is MGHDK and CDR2 is SYGVNS in the germline V gene. The chain's CDR3 is CASSEGGQGNEKLFF. The CDR3 bases are TGTGCCAGCAGTGAGGGGGGGCAGGGAAATGAAAAACTGTTTTTT.

This chain links TRBV30 with TRBJ1-2; D not resolved. The germline V gene has CDR1 GTSNPN and CDR2 SVGIG (reference sequence). Trimming removed 1 base at V and 4 bases at J, with 13 bases between. The CDR3 totals 14 residues. This chain's CDR3 is CAWSEVGSSYGYTF. The CDR3 bases are TGTGCCTGGAGTGAAGTAGGTAGCAGCTATGGCTACACCTTC.

V is TRBV2 and J is TRBJ1-2; weak D call: TRBD1 (5 bases). Germline V gene sequence: CDR1 SNHLY, CDR2 FYNNEI. V dropped 2 bases and J dropped 4 bases, with 8 bases sitting between them. The length of the CDR3 is 13 residues. CDR3 DNA: TGTGCCAGCAGTGAATACAGGTCCTATGGCTACACCTTC. Protein sequence: CASSEYRSYGYTF.